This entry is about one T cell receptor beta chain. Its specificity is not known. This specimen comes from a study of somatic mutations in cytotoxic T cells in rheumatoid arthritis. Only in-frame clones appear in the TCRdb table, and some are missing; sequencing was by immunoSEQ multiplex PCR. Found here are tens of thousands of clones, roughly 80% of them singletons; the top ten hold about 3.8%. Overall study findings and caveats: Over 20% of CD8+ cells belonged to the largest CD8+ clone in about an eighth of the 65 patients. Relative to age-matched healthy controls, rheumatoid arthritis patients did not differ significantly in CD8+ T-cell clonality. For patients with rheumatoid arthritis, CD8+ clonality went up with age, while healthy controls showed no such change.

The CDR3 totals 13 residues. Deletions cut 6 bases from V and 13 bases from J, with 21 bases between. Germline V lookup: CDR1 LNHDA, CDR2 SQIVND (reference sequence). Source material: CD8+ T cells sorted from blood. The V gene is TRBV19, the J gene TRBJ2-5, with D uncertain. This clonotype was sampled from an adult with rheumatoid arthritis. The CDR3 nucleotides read TGTGCCAGTAGCCTCAGAAACCAAAGAGACCGGTACTTC. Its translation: CASSLRNQRDRYF.